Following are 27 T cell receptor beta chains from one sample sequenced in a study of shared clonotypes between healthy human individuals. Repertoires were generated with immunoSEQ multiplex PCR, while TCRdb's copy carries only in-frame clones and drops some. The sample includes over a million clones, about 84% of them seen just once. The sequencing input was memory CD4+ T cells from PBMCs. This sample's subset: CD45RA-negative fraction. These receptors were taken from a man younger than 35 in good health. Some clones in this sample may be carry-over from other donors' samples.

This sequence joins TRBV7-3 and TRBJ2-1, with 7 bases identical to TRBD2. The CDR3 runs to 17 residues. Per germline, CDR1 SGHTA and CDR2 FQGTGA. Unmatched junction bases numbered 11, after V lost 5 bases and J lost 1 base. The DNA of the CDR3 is TGTGCCAGCAGCCCTGGGGCAGTAGCGGGTTCCTACAATGAGCAGTTCTTC. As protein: CASSPGAVAGSYNEQFF.

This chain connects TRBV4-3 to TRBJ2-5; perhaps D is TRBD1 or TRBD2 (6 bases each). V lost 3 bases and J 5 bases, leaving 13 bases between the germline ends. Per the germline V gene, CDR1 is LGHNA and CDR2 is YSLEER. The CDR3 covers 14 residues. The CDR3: CASSQRGGLETQYF. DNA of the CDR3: TGCGCCAGCAGCCAGAGAGGGGGGCTCGAGACCCAGTACTTC.

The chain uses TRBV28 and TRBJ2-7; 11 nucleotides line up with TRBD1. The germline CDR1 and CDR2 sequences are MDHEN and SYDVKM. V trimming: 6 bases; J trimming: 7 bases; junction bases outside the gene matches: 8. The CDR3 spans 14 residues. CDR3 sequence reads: CASRRTGGGWEQYF. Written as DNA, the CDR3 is TGTGCCAGCAGGAGGACAGGGGGCGGTTGGGAGCAGTACTTC.

This chain's CDR3 is CASSPVDRQEKLFF. CDR3 coding DNA: TGTGCCAGCTCACCCGTAGACAGGCAGGAAAAACTGTTTTTT. The chain employs TRBV18 and TRBJ1-4; D possibly corresponds to TRBD1 (6 bases). Trimming stripped 3 bases from V and 8 bases from J, with 13 bases between. The CDR3 is 14 residues long. The germline CDR1 and CDR2 sequences are KGHSH and LQKENI.

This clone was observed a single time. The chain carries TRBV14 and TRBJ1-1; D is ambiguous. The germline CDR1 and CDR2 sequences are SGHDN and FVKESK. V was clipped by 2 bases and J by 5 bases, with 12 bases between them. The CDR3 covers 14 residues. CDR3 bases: TGTGCCAGCAGCCAACAGCGGGGTCTAACTGAAGCTTTCTTT. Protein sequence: CASSQQRGLTEAFF.

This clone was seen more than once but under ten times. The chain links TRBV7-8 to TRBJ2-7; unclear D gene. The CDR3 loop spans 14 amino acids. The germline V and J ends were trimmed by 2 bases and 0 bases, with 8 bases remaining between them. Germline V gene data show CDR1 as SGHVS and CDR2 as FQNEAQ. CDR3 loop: CASSLSFISYEQYF. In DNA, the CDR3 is TGTGCCAGCAGCTTAAGTTTCATCTCCTACGAGCAGTACTTC.

In DNA, the CDR3 is TGTGCCAGCAGTTTAACGGGGGGGCAGTACGAGCAGTACTTC. Protein sequence: CASSLTGGQYEQYF. The chain joins TRBV28 to TRBJ2-7; TRBD2 matches at 8 bases. CDR1 MDHEN and CDR2 SYDVKM come from the germline V gene. V lost 2 bases, J lost 4 bases, and 4 bases stayed unmatched. The CDR3 runs 14 residues. Together with reference TRBV28 and TRBJ2-7, the CDR3 gives the full variable domain: DVKVTQSSRYLVKRTGEKVFLECVQDMDHENMFWYRQDPGLGLRLIYFSYDVKMKEKGDIPEGYSVSREKKERFSLILESASTNQTSMYLCASSLTGGQYEQYFGPGTRLTVT.

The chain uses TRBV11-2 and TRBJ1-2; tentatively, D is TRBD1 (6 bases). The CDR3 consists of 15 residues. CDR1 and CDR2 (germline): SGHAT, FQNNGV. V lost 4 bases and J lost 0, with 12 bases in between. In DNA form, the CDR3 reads TGTGCCAGCAGCTCACTGACAGGAGCTAACTATGGCTACACCTTC. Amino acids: CASSSLTGANYGYTF.

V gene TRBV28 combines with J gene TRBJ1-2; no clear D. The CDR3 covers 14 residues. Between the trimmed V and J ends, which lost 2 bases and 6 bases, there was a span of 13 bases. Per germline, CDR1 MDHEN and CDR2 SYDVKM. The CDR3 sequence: CASSLSPRRDGYTF. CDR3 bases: TGTGCCAGCAGTTTAAGTCCCCGAAGGGATGGCTACACCTTC.

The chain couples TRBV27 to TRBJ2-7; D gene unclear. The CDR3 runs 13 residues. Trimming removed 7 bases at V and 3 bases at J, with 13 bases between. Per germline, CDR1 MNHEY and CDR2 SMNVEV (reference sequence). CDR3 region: CASNGKGRYEQYF. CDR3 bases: TGTGCCAGCAATGGGAAGGGTCGCTACGAGCAGTACTTC.

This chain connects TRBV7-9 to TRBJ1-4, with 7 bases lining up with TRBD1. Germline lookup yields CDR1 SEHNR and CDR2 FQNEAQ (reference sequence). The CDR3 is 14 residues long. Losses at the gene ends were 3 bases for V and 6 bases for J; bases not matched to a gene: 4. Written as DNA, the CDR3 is TGTGCCAGCAGCTTCCGGACAGGAGATGAAAAACTGTTTTTT. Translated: CASSFRTGDEKLFF.

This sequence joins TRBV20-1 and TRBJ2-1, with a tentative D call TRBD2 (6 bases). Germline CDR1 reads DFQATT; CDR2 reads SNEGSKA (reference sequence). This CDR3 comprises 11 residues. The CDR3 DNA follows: TGCAGCGGGAGCCTTGGGAATGAGCAGTTCTTC. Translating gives CSGSLGNEQFF.

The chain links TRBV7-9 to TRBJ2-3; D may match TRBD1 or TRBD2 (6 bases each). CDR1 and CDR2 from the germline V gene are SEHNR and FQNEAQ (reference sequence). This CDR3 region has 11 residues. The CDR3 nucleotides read TGTGGGGGGGCGAGCACAGATACGCAGTATTTT. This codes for CGGASTDTQYF.

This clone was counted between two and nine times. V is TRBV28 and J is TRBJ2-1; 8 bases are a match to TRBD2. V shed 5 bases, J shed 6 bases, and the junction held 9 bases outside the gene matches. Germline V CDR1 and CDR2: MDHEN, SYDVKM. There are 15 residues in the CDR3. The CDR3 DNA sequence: TGTGCCAGCAGTCCCGGGGTAGCGGGGACCAATGAGCAGTTCTTC. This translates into CASSPGVAGTNEQFF.

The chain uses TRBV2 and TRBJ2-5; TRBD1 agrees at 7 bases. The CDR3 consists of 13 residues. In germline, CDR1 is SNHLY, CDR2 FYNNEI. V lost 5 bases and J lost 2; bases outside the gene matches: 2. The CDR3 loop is CASSPGQQETQYF. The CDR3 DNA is TGTGCCAGCAGTCCGGGACAGCAAGAGACCCAGTACTTC.

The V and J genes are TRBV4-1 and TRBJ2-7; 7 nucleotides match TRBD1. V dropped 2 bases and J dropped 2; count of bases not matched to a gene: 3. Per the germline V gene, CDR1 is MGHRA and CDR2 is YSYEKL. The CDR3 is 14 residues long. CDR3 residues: CASSQTDRTYEQYF. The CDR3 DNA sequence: TGCGCCAGCAGCCAAACGGACAGGACCTACGAGCAGTACTTC.

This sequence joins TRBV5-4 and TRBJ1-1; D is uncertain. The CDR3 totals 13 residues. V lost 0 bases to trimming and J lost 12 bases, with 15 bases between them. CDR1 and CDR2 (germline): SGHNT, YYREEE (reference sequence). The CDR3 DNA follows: TGTGCCAGCAGCTTGGATCTGGAGGGAGTGTCTTTCTTT. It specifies CASSLDLEGVSFF.

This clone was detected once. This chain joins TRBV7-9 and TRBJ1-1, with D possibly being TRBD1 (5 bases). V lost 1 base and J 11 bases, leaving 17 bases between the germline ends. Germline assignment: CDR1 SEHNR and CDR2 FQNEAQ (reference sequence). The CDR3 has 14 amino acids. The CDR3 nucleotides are TGTGCCAGCAGCTTAGATTCGAAGGGGTCCAAGGCTTTCTTT. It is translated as CASSLDSKGSKAFF.

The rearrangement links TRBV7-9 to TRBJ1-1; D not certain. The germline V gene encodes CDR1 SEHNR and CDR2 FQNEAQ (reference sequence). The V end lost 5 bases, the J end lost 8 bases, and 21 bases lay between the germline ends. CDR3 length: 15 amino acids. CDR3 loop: CASSALRPQGVEAFF. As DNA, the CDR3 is TGTGCCAGCAGCGCCCTCCGGCCACAAGGCGTCGAAGCTTTCTTT.

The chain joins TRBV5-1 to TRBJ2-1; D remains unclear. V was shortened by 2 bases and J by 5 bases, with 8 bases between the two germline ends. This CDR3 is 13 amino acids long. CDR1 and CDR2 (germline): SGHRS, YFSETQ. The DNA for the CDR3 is TGCGCCAGCAGCTTAGGCTTCAACAATGAGCAGTTCTTC. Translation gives CASSLGFNNEQFF.

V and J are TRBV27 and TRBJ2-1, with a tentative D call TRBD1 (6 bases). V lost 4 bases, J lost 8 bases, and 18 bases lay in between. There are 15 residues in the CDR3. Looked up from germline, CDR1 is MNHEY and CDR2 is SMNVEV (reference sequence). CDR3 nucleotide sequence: TGTGCCAGCAGTTCTCAAGCAGGGGAGTATGATGAGCAGTTCTTC. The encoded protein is CASSSQAGEYDEQFF.

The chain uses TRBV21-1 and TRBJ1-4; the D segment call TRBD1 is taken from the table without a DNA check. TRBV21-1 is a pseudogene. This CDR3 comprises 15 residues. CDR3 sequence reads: CASSKPGTGNEKLFF. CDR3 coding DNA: TGTGCCAGCAGCAAACCCGGGACAGGGAATGAAAAACTGTTTTTT.

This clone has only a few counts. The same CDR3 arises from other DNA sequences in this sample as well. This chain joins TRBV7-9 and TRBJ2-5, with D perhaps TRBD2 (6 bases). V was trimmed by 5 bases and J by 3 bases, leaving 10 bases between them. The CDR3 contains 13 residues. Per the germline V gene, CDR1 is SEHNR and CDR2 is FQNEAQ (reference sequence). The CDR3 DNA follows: TGTGCCAGCAGCACGGGAGCGAAAGAGACCCAGTACTTC. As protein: CASSTGAKETQYF.

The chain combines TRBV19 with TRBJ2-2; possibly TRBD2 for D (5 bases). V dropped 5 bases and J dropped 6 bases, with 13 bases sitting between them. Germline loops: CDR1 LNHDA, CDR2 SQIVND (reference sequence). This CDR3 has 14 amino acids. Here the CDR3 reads CASSLELAPGELFF. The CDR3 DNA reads TGTGCCAGTAGTCTTGAATTAGCGCCCGGGGAGCTGTTTTTT.

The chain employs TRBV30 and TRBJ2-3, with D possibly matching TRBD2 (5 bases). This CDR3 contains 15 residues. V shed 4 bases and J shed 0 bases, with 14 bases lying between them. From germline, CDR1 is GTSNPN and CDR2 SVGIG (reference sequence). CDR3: CAWIRPGGSTDTQYF. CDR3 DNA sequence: TGTGCCTGGATCCGGCCGGGCGGGAGCACAGATACGCAGTATTTT.

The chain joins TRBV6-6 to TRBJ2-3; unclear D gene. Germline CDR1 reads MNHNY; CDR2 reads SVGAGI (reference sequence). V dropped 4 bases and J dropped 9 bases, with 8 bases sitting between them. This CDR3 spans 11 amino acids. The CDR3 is CASSSLLTQYF. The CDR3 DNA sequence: TGTGCCAGCAGTTCACTACTAACGCAGTATTTT.

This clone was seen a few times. The DNA for the CDR3 is TGTGCCAGTAAGAGCAGGGGGCAAGTTGGTAAGACTGAAGCTTTCTTT. This codes for CASKSRGQVGKTEAFF. The chain couples TRBV19 to TRBJ1-1, with TRBD1 identical over 8 bases. This CDR3 contains 16 residues. V gave up 7 bases and J gave up 5 bases; unmatched junction bases: 15. CDR1 is LNHDA and CDR2 is SQIVND in the germline V gene (reference sequence). Drawing the rest from reference TRBV19 and TRBJ1-1, the complete variable domain is DGGITQSPKYLFRKEGQNVTLSCEQNLNHDAMYWYRQDPGQGLRLIYYSQIVNDFQKGDIAEGYSVSREKKESFPLTVTSAQKNPTAFYLCASKSRGQVGKTEAFFGQGTRLTVV.